This T cell receptor (beta chain) was captured by sequencing in a study of CD8+ T cells in alopecia areata. On this clone: As yet, its antigen is unknown.

TCR sequencing used cDNA made by reverse transcription of extracted RNA. Sequencing was performed with immunoSEQ multiplex PCR; in TCRdb, only in-frame clones are kept and a portion is missing. This sample has some 200,000 clones; roughly 50% occur once, and the top ten carry 4.5% to 6%. Study-wide points: Scalp repertoires also include resident alphabeta T cells from normal skin. Lesional scalp exceeded normal scalp in clonality, especially in alopecia totalis/universalis. Relative to mice, TCR sharing across patients was less clear, a difference possibly HLA-related.

Sorted out of PBMCs were CD4+ T cells and CD8+ T cells. The sample comprised CD8+ T cells sorted from blood. This TCR was recovered from a human donor in good health.

CDR3 bases: TGTGCCAGCACCGAGGGACCAGACACAGATACGCAGTATTTT. This encodes CASTEGPDTDTQYF. The chain combines TRBV13 with TRBJ2-3; the D gene could be TRBD1 or TRBD2 (5 bases each). This CDR3 has 14 residues. The V gene lost 7 bases and the J gene lost 2 bases, with 13 bases spanning the gap. The germline V gene has CDR1 PRHDT and CDR2 FYEKMQ (reference sequence).